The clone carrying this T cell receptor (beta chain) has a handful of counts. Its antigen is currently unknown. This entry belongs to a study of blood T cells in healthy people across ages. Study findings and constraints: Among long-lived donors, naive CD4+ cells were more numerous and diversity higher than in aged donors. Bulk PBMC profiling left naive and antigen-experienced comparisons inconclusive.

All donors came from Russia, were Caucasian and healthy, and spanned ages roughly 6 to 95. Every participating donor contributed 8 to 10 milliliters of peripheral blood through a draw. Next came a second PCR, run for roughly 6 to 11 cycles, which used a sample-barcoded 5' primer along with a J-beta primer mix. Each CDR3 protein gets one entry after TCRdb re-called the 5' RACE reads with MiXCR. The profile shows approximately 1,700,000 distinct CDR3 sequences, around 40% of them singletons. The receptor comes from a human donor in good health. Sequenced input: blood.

CDR3 in DNA: TGCAGTGCTACGCGGGGGACAGCGTACAATGAGCAGTTCTTC. It codes for CSATRGTAYNEQFF. The chain employs TRBV20-1 and TRBJ2-1; tentatively, D is TRBD1 or TRBD2 (7 bases each). V dropped 4 bases and J dropped 4 bases, with 14 bases sitting between them. This CDR3 is built from 14 residues. Germline V CDR1 and CDR2: DFQATT, SNEGSKA (reference sequence).